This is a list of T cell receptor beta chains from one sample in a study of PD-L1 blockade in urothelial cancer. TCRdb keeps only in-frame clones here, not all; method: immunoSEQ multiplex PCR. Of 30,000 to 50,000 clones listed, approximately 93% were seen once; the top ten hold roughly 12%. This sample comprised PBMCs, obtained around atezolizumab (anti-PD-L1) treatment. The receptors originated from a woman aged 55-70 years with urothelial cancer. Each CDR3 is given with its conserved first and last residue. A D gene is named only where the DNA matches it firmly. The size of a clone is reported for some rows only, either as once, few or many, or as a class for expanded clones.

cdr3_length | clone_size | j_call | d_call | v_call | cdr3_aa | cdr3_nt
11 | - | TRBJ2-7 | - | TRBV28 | CASSLLYEQYF | TGTGCCAGCAGTTTACTCTACGAGCAGTACTTC
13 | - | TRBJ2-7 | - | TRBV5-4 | CAVARGGHYEQYF | TGTGCCGTGGCTCGCGGGGGCCACTACGAGCAGTACTTC
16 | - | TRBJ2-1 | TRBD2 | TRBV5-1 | CASSSGLAGGHNEQFF | TGCGCCAGCAGCTCGGGACTAGCGGGAGGCCACAATGAGCAGTTCTTC
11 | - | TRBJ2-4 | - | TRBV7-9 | CASSSEVLGGF | TGTGCCAGCAGCTCGGAGGTGTTGGGGGGCTTC
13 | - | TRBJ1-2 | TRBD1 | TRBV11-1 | CASSLVQGTVYTF | TGTGCCAGCAGCTTAGTACAGGGGACGGTTTACACCTTC
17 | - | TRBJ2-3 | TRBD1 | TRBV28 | CASSKQGARGSTDTQYF | TGTGCCAGCAGTAAACAGGGGGCGCGAGGTAGCACAGATACGCAGTATTTT
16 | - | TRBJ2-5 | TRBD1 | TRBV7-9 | CASSLRQGKGKETQYF | TGTGCCAGCAGCTTAAGACAGGGTAAGGGTAAAGAGACCCAGTACTTC
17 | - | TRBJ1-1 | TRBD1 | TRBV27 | CASSLSRGTGARTEAFF | TGTGCCAGCAGTTTATCACGGGGAACAGGGGCTAGGACTGAAGCTTTCTTT
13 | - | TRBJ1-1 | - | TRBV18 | CASSSTANTEAFF | TGTGCCAGCTCATCTACAGCGAACACTGAAGCTTTCTTT
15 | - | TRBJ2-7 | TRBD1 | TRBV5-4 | CASSWDRGSSYEQYF | TGTGCCAGCAGCTGGGACAGGGGGTCCTCCTACGAGCAGTACTTC
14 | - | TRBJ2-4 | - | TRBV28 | CASSTGQPKNIQYF | TGTGCCAGCAGCACGGGACAACCGAAAAACATTCAGTACTTC
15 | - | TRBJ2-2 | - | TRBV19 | CASSTRQELPGELFF | TGTGCCAGTAGTACTCGACAGGAGTTACCCGGGGAGCTGTTTTTT
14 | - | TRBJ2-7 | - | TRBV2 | CASSEFGRGYEQYF | TGTGCCAGCAGTGAGTTCGGCAGGGGCTACGAGCAGTACTTC
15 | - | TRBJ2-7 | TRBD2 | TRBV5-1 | CASSLGLAGIYEQYF | TGCGCCAGCAGCTTGGGGCTAGCGGGAATCTACGAGCAGTACTTC
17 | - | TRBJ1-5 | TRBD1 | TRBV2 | CASSGAKGDSRNQPQHF | TGTGCCAGCAGTGGGGCGAAGGGGGACAGCCGGAATCAGCCCCAGCATTTT
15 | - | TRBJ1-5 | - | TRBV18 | CASSPGRETHQPQHF | TGTGCCAGCTCACCAGGCAGGGAAACCCATCAGCCCCAGCATTTT
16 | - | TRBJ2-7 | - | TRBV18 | CASSPFNRASSYEQYF | TGTGCCAGCTCACCCTTCAACAGGGCGAGCTCCTACGAGCAGTACTTC
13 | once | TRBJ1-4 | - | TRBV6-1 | CASTRGNNEKLFF | TGTGCCAGCACCCGAGGGAATAATGAAAAACTGTTTTTT
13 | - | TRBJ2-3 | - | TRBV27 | CASSLSFGGPADF | TGTGCCAGCAGTTTATCTTTCGGGGGGCCCGCAGATTTT
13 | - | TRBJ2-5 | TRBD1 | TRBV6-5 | CASSGDRAETQYF | TGTGCCAGCAGCGGGGACAGGGCTGAGACCCAGTACTTC
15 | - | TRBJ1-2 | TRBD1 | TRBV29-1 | CSVLSTDRDSYGYTF | TGCAGCGTCCTTAGTACAGACAGGGACTCCTATGGCTACACCTTC
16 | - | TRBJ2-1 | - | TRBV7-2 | CASSLGVSGSYNEQFF | TGTGCCAGCAGCTTAGGGGTCAGCGGCTCCTACAATGAGCAGTTCTTC
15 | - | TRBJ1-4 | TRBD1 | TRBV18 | CASSPNRGTNEKLFF | TGTGCCAGCTCACCAAACAGGGGAACTAATGAAAAACTGTTTTTT
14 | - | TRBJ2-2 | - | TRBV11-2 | CASSAGRGAGELFF | TGTGCCAGCAGCGCGGGGAGGGGGGCCGGGGAGCTGTTTTTT
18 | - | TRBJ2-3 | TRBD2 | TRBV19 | CASSIDLSELAETDTQYF | TGTGCCAGTAGTATAGATCTCAGTGAGCTAGCGGAAACAGATACGCAGTATTTT
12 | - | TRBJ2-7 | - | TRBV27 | CASSSTAYEQYF | TGTGCCAGCAGTTCGACAGCCTACGAGCAGTACTTC
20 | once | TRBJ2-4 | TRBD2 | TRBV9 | CASSIGSGTSGNLAKNIQYF | TGTGCCAGCAGCATAGGATCCGGGACTAGCGGGAACCTAGCCAAAAACATTCAGTACTTC
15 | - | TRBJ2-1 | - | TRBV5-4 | CASSGPLARDNEQFF | TGTGCCAGCAGCGGACCGCTGGCCAGGGACAATGAGCAGTTCTTC
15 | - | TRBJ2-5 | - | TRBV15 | CATSRDRTGLETQYF | TGTGCCACCAGCAGAGATCGAACGGGATTAGAGACCCAGTACTTC
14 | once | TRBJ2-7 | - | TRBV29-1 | CSVQTREGSYEQYF | TGCAGCGTCCAAACAAGAGAGGGCTCCTACGAGCAGTACTTC
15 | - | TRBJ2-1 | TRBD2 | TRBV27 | CASTHPGLVSDEQFF | TGTGCCAGCACTCATCCGGGACTAGTCAGCGATGAGCAGTTCTTC
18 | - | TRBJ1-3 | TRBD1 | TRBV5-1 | CASSSAPGQPTSGNTIYF | TGCGCCAGCAGCTCCGCTCCGGGACAGCCAACCTCTGGAAACACCATATATTTT
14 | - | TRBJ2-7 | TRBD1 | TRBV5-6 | CASSLAQGVSEQYF | TGTGCCAGCAGCTTGGCGCAGGGGGTAAGCGAGCAGTACTTC
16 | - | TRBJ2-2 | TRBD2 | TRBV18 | CASSSGGLAGAGELFF | TGTGCCAGCTCATCGGGGGGACTAGCGGGAGCCGGGGAGCTGTTTTTT
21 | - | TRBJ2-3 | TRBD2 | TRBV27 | CASSLSGGLGGGRASADTQYF | TGTGCCAGCAGTTTATCCGGGGGGCTAGGGGGCGGGAGGGCCAGCGCAGATACGCAGTATTTT
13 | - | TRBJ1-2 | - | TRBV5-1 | CASSRNKFWGYTF | TGCGCCAGCAGCCGCAACAAGTTCTGGGGCTACACCTTC
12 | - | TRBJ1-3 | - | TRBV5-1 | CASRAAGNTIYF | TGCGCCAGCAGGGCAGCTGGAAACACCATATATTTT